This TCR beta chain came from a study of neurological immune-mediated disorders. Study findings and constraints: Phylogenetic grouping assigned the repertoires of 18 of 34 multiple sclerosis patients to a single cluster of related CDR3 sequences. This cluster may be a repertoire-level signature.

Germline V gene data show CDR1 as SGHTA and CDR2 as FQGNSA. The CDR3 loop spans 12 amino acids. This clonotype has ten or more counts. What it binds is not known. At one end, the junction sequence differs from germline, possibly due to a read error. From the 5' RACE reads, TCRdb called clonotypes with MiXCR, one entry per CDR3 protein. In the table there are roughly 62,000 distinct CDR3 sequences, 3% to 4% of which are singletons. This TCR was sampled from a woman between 50 and 59 years old with multiple sclerosis. Sequencing input: PBMCs. V usage is TRBV7-2 and J usage is TRBJ2-1; D gene unclear. The DNA of the CDR3 is TGTGCCAGCAGCTTAGGAGGAAGTGGAAGGGTCTTC. It encodes CASSLGGSGRVF.